The 23 T cell receptor beta chains listed next were all sequenced from one sample in a study of T cells after yellow fever vaccination. TCRdb reanalysed the 5' RACE reads using MiXCR and keeps one entry per CDR3 protein. In the table there are 100,000 to 150,000 distinct CDR3 sequences, about 6.8% of which are singletons. Sample: CD4+ T cells sorted from PBMCs, taken approximately 40 days after the first yellow fever vaccination. Receptor source: a man aged 18 to 35 who received the YFV17D yellow fever vaccine.

Many counts were recorded for this clonotype. The chain links TRBV18 to TRBJ2-1, with TRBD2 matching over 11 bases. Germline-derived CDR1 and CDR2 are KGHSH and LQKENI. J was trimmed by 0 bases and V by 2 bases; bases with no gene match: 6. The CDR3 consists of 18 residues. The CDR3 DNA reads TGTGCCAGCTCACCATTCACTAGCGGGAGTACCTCCTACAATGAGCAGTTCTTC. This sequence encodes CASSPFTSGSTSYNEQFF.

The sample holds many counts of this clonotype. The chain uses TRBV12-3 or TRBV12-4 and TRBJ2-1, with a weak D call TRBD2 (6 bases). The CDR3 has 14 residues. Trimming cost V 7 bases and J 2 bases, with 12 bases left between them. The CDR3 DNA reads as TGTGCCAGCACCTCGGGACTTCCCTACAATGAGCAGTTCTTC. This sequence encodes CASTSGLPYNEQFF.

The chain employs TRBV18 and TRBJ1-1; D gene uncertain. Germline CDR1 KGHSH, CDR2 LQKENI. There are 13 residues in the CDR3. V shed 4 bases and J shed 2 bases, with 8 bases lying between them. In DNA form, the CDR3 reads TGTGCCAGCTCACAGGGCGAAAACACTGAAGCTTTCTTT. Translated, it gives CASSQGENTEAFF.

V and J are TRBV19 and TRBJ1-5; 7 bases agree with TRBD1. Germline values: CDR1 LNHDA, CDR2 SQIVND (reference sequence). The CDR3 has 15 amino acids. Losses at the gene ends were 5 bases for V and 4 bases for J; bases not matched to a gene: 8. This chain's CDR3 is CASSFLPGQNQPQHF. DNA for the CDR3: TGTGCCAGTAGTTTCCTCCCGGGACAGAATCAGCCCCAGCATTTT.

This clonotype was found many times. This rearrangement joins TRBV5-1 to TRBJ2-7; D is uncertain. CDR3 length equals 14 residues. Between the trimmed V and J ends, which lost 0 bases and 7 bases, there was a span of 14 bases. Germline V gene lookup returns CDR1 SGHRS and CDR2 YFSETQ. CDR3 in DNA: TGCGCCAGCAGCTTGGCGCCCAGGACGGTTGAGCAGTACTTC. Translated: CASSLAPRTVEQYF.

Turning to this clonotype: Given a much more abundant clone one base away, this may be a read error. This chain uses TRBV20-1 with TRBJ1-1; D remains unclear. CDR3 size: 12 residues. V dropped 1 base and J dropped 5 bases, with 8 bases sitting between them. Per the germline V gene, CDR1 is DFQATT and CDR2 is SNEGSKA (reference sequence). CDR3 nucleotides: TGCAGTGCTAGAGTACAGAAAACTGAAGCTTTCTTT. Its translation: CSARVQKTEAFF.

This clonotype was counted ten times or more. The chain links TRBV18 to TRBJ2-7; D not certain. This CDR3 region has 12 residues. CDR1 is KGHSH, CDR2 LQKENI, per germline. The V and J ends lost 2 bases and 5 bases respectively, with 7 bases between them. In DNA form, the CDR3 reads TGTGCCAGCTCACCAGCCGCGAACGAGCAGTACTTC. This translates into CASSPAANEQYF.

There are a few counts of this clonotype. CDR3 amino acids: CASSLTEGDTQYF. The CDR3 region has the DNA TGTGCCAGCAGTTTAACCGAGGGAGATACGCAGTATTTT. This rearrangement joins TRBV27 to TRBJ2-3, with D possibly TRBD2 on 5 matching bases. V lost 2 bases to trimming and J lost 5 bases, with 8 bases between them. The CDR3 has 13 residues. Germline lookup yields CDR1 MNHEY and CDR2 SMNVEV (reference sequence).

This clonotype was recorded many times. The chain is built from TRBV27 and TRBJ2-5; 9 bases map to TRBD2. This CDR3 has 17 amino acids. V trimming: 0 bases; J trimming: 2 bases; junction bases outside the gene matches: 7. The germline V gene encodes CDR1 MNHEY and CDR2 SMNVEV (reference sequence). This CDR3 is CASSLSPPGLAQETQYF. The DNA for the CDR3 is TGTGCCAGCAGTTTATCGCCACCGGGACTAGCTCAAGAGACCCAGTACTTC.

The chain's CDR3 is CASSQHTEAFF. As DNA, the CDR3 is TGTGCCAGTAGCCAACACACTGAAGCTTTCTTT. The chain uses TRBV19 and TRBJ1-1; D unresolved. Trimming removed 6 bases at V and 3 bases at J, with 5 bases between. Germline V CDR1 and CDR2: LNHDA, SQIVND (reference sequence). CDR3 length: 11 amino acids. The entire variable domain, with the rest obtained from reference TRBV19 and TRBJ1-1, is as follows: DGGITQSPKYLFRKEGQNVTLSCEQNLNHDAMYWYRQDPGQGLRLIYYSQIVNDFQKGDIAEGYSVSREKKESFPLTVTSAQKNPTAFYLCASSQHTEAFFGQGTRLTVV.

The J gene is TRBJ1-2, the V gene TRBV3-1; 8 bases agree with TRBD1. This CDR3 spans 15 amino acids. Trimming at V came to 4 bases and at J to 5 bases, leaving 9 bases not matched to a gene. Germline CDR1 LGHDT, CDR2 YNNKEL (reference sequence). The CDR3 DNA reads TGTGCCAGCAGCCCTGTAGCAGGGGGCCCTTATGGCTACACCTTC. Translating it yields CASSPVAGGPYGYTF.

This clonotype was seen at least ten times. The chain combines TRBV11-2 with TRBJ2-2; 9 nucleotides match TRBD2. Germline CDR1 SGHAT, CDR2 FQNNGV. The V and J ends lost 4 bases and 6 bases, in that order; junction bases with no gene match: 21. This CDR3 contains 20 residues. DNA of the CDR3: TGTGCCAGCAGCTATCGAAATTCCGGGAGCGGGGGGCGGATGGCCGGGGAGCTGTTTTTT. It codes for CASSYRNSGSGGRMAGELFF.

The table lists this clonotype with a few counts. J is TRBJ2-4 and V is TRBV5-1, with a tentative D call TRBD2 (5 bases). V was shortened by 4 bases and J by 7 bases, with 12 bases between the two germline ends. Germline CDR1 SGHRS, CDR2 YFSETQ. The CDR3 covers 13 residues. This CDR3 is CASSPDFGNIQYF. CDR3 nucleotide sequence: TGCGCCAGCAGCCCGGACTTCGGGAACATTCAGTACTTC.

This clonotype was found many times. J is TRBJ2-6 and V is TRBV7-3; D tentatively fits TRBD1 or TRBD2 (5 bases each). With 5 bases removed from V and 3 bases from J, the gap between germline ends came to 14 bases. The germline CDR1 and CDR2 sequences are SGHTA and FQGTGA. This CDR3 is 16 amino acids long. The DNA for the CDR3 is TGTGCCAGCAGCCCTCTCCCGAGGGGTGGGGCCAACGTCCTGACTTTC. Amino acid sequence: CASSPLPRGGANVLTF.

This clonotype was seen repeatedly, ten times or more. The rearrangement uses TRBV5-1 and TRBJ2-7, with D perhaps matching TRBD1 (6 bases). Germline V gene data show CDR1 as SGHRS and CDR2 as YFSETQ. V lost 5 bases and J 0 bases, leaving 6 bases between the germline ends. This CDR3 has 12 amino acids. The CDR3 loop is CASRQGSYEQYF. For the CDR3, the DNA is TGCGCCAGCAGACAGGGCTCCTACGAGCAGTACTTC. The full variable domain, rest sourced from reference TRBV5-1 and TRBJ2-7, is KAGVTQTPRYLIKTRGQQVTLSCSPISGHRSVSWYQQTPGQGLQFLFEYFSETQRNKGNFPGRFSGRQFSNSRSEMNVSTLELGDSALYLCASRQGSYEQYFGPGTRLTVT.

There are many counts of this clonotype. Germline is not matched at one junction end, which may reflect a read error. The chain links TRBV7-7 to TRBJ2-2; D call uncertain. The CDR3 is 12 residues long. Germline loops: CDR1 SSHAT, CDR2 FNYEAQ (reference sequence). CDR3: CASSSVAGELFF. CDR3 coding DNA: TGTGCTAGCAGCAGCGTAGCCGGGGAGCTGTTTTTT.

This clonotype has a count of ten or more. The J gene is TRBJ2-2, the V gene TRBV7-9; D may be TRBD2 (6 bases). The CDR3 length is 15 residues. Trimming took 4 bases from V and 4 from J, leaving 13 bases between them. Germline assignment: CDR1 SEHNR and CDR2 FQNEAQ (reference sequence). Here the CDR3 reads CASSSGDGTTGELFF. CDR3 sequence (DNA): TGTGCCAGCAGCTCGGGGGACGGAACCACCGGGGAGCTGTTTTTT.

This clonotype was recorded at least ten times. This chain joins TRBV4-2 and TRBJ2-7; no reliable D call. Germline CDR1 is LGHNA and CDR2 is YNFKEQ. Between the trimmed V and J ends, which lost 5 bases and 7 bases, there was a span of 12 bases. This CDR3 contains 12 residues. The CDR3 sequence: CASSSVRREQYF. The DNA of the CDR3 is TGTGCCAGCAGCAGTGTCCGGCGAGAGCAGTACTTC.

This clonotype was seen repeatedly, ten times or more. V is TRBV27 and J is TRBJ2-5; TRBD1 matches 9 bases. V lost 2 bases and J lost 0; bases outside the gene matches: 4. CDR3 length: 16 amino acids. The V gene's germline CDR1 is MNHEY and CDR2 SMNVEV (reference sequence). The CDR3 loop is CASSLGTGSYQETQYF. CDR3 DNA: TGTGCCAGCAGTTTAGGGACAGGGTCGTACCAAGAGACCCAGTACTTC.

This clonotype was counted ten times or more. This chain links TRBV29-1 with TRBJ1-2; a possible D gene is TRBD1 (5 bases). Per germline, CDR1 SQVTM and CDR2 ANQGSEA. Trimming took off 7 bases at V and 8 bases at J, with 14 bases between the two ends. The CDR3 contains 11 residues. The CDR3 is CSALQVRGYTF. CDR3 in DNA: TGCAGCGCTCTACAGGTTCGAGGCTACACCTTC.

This clonotype was seen repeatedly, ten times or more. This chain connects TRBV5-5 to TRBJ1-1; D remains ambiguous. The CDR3 loop spans 14 amino acids. From germline, CDR1 is SGHKS and CDR2 YYEKEE (reference sequence). V dropped 4 bases and J dropped 3 bases, with 13 bases sitting between them. CDR3 in amino acids: CASSRSGSYTEAFF. CDR3 bases: TGTGCCAGCAGCCGGTCAGGATCTTACACTGAAGCTTTCTTT. The entire variable domain, with the rest obtained from reference TRBV5-5 and TRBJ1-1, is as follows: DAGVTQSPTHLIKTRGQQVTLRCSPISGHKSVSWYQQVLGQGPQFIFQYYEKEERGRGNFPDRFSARQFPNYSSELNVNALLLGDSALYLCASSRSGSYTEAFFGQGTRLTVV.

V is TRBV19 and J is TRBJ1-1; D ambiguous. Germline loops: CDR1 LNHDA, CDR2 SQIVND (reference sequence). CDR3 length equals 15 residues. The V gene lost 1 base and the J gene lost 4 bases, with 13 bases spanning the gap. CDR3 nucleotides: TGTGCCAGTAGTATAGTGGGCCCGGAGGTCACTGAAGCTTTCTTT. Amino acids: CASSIVGPEVTEAFF.

The sample holds many counts of this clonotype. This chain uses TRBV7-9 with TRBJ2-2; no clear D gene. The CDR3 is 13 residues long. V dropped 3 bases and J dropped 4 bases, with 6 bases sitting between them. Germline CDR1 reads SEHNR; CDR2 reads FQNEAQ (reference sequence). CDR3 sequence (DNA): TGTGCCAGCAGCTTGGAATTCACCGGGGAGCTGTTTTTT. This gives the protein CASSLEFTGELFF.